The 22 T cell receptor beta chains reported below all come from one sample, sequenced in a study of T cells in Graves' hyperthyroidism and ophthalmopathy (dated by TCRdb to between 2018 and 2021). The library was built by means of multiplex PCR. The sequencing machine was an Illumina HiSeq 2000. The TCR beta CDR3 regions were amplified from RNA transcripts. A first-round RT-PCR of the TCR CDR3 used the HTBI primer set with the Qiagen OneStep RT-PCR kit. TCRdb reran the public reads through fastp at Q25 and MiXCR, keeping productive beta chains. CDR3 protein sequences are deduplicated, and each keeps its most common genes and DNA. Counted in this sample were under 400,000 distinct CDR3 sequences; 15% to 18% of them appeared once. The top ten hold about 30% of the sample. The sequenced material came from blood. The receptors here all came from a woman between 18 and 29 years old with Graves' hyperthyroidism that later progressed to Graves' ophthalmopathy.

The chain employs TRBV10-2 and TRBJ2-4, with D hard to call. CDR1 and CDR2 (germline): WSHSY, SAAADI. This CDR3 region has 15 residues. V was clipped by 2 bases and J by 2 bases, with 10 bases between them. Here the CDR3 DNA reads TGCGCCAGCAGTGAGGTCACCTTGTCCAAAAACATTCAGTACTTC. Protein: CASSEVTLSKNIQYF.

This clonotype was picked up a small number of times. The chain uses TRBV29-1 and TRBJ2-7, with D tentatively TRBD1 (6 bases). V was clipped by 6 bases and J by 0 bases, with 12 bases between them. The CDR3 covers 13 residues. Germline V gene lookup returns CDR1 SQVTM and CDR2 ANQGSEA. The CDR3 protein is CSVAVDSSYEQYF. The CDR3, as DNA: TGCAGCGTCGCTGTGGACAGCTCCTACGAGCAGTACTTC.

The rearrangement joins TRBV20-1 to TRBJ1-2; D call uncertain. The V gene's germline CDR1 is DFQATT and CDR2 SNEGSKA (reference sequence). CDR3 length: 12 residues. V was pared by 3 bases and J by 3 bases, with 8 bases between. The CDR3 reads CSARDIHYGYTF. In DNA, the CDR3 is TGCAGTGCTAGGGATATCCACTATGGCTACACCTTC.

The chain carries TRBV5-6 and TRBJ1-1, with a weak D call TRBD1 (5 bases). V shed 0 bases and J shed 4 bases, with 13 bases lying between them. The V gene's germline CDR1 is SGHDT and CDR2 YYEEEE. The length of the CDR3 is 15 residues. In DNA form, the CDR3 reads TGTGCCAGCAGCTTGGAAGGGGCGCGGTTCACTGAAGCTTTCTTT. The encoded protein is CASSLEGARFTEAFF.

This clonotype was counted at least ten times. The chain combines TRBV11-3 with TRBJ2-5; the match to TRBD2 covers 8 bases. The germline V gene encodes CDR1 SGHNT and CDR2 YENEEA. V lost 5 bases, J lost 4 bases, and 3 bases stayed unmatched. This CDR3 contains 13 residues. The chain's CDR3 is CASSGAGGETQYF. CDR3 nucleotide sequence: TGTGCCAGCAGCGGGGCGGGGGGAGAGACCCAGTACTTC.

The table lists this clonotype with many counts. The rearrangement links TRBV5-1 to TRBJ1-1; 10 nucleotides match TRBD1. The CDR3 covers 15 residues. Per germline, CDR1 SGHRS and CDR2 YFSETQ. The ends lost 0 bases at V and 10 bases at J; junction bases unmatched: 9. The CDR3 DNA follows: TGCGCCAGCAGCTTGGAAGGACAGGGGGGAATGGGAGCTTTCTTT. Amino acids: CASSLEGQGGMGAFF.

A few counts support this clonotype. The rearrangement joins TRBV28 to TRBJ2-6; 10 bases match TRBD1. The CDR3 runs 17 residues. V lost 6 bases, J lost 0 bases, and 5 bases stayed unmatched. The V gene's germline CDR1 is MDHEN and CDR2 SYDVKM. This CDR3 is CASSPRTGGSGANVLTF. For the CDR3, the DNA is TGTGCCAGCAGCCCAAGGACAGGGGGCTCTGGGGCCAACGTCCTGACTTTC.

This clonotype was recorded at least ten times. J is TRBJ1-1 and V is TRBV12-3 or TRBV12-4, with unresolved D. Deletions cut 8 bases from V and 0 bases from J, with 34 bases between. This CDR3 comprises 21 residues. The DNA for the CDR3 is TGTGCCAGCGTCACCATTCTCCCAAGAGGCAACCCCATACGTCTGAACACTGAAGCTTTCTTT. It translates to CASVTILPRGNPIRLNTEAFF.

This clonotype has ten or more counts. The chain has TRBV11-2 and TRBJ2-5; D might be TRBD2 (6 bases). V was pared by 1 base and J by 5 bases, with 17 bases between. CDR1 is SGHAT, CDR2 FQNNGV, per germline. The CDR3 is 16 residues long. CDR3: CASSLVGGAPGETQYF. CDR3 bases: TGTGCCAGCAGCTTAGTGGGGGGAGCCCCTGGGGAGACCCAGTACTTC.

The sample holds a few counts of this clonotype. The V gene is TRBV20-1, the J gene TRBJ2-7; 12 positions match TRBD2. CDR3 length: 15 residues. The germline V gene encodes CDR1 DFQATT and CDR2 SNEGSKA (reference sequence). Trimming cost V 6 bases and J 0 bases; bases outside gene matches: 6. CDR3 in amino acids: CSATSGRLSSYEQYF. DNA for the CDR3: TGCAGTGCCACTAGCGGGAGGCTTAGCTCCTACGAGCAGTACTTC.

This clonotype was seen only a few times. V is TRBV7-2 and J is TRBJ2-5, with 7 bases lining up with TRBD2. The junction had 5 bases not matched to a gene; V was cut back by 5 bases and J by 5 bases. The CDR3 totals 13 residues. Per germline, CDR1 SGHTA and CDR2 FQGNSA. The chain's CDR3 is CASSRAREETQYF. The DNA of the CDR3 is TGTGCCAGCAGCCGCGCGCGGGAGGAGACCCAGTACTTC.

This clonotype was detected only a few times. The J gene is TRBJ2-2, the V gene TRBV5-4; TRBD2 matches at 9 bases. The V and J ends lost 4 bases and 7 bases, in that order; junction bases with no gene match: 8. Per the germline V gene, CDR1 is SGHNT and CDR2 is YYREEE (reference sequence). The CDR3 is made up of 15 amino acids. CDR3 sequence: CASSVGTSKDGELFF. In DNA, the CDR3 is TGTGCCAGCAGCGTCGGGACTAGCAAGGACGGGGAGCTGTTTTTT. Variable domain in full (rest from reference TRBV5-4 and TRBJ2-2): ETGVTQSPTHLIKTRGQQVTLRCSSQSGHNTVSWYQQALGQGPQFIFQYYREEENGRGNFPPRFSGLQFPNYSSELNVNALELDDSALYLCASSVGTSKDGELFFGEGSRLTVL.

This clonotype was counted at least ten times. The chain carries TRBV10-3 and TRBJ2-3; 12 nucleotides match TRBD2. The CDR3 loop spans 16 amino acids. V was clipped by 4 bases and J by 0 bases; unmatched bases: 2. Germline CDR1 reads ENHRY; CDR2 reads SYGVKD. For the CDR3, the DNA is TGTGCCATCAGTGGAGGGACTAGCGGGAGCACAGATACGCAGTATTTT. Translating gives CAISGGTSGSTDTQYF.

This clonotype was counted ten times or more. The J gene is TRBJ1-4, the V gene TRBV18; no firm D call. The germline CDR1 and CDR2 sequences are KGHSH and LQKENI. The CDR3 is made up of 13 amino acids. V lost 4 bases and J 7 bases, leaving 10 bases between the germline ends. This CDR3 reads CASSRPGSEKLFF. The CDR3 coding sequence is TGTGCCAGCTCACGACCAGGCTCTGAAAAACTGTTTTTT.

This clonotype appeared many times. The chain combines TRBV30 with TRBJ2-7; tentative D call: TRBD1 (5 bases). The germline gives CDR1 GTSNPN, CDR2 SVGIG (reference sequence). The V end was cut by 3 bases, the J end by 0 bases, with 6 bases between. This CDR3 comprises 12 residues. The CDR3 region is CAWSQGSYEQYF. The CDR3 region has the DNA TGTGCCTGGAGCCAGGGCTCCTACGAGCAGTACTTC. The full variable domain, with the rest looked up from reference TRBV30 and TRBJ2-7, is SQTIHQWPATLVQPVGSPLSLECTVEGTSNPNLYWYRQAAGRGLQLLFYSVGIGQISSEVPQNLSASRPQDRQFILSSKKLLLSDSGFYLCAWSQGSYEQYFGPGTRLTVT.

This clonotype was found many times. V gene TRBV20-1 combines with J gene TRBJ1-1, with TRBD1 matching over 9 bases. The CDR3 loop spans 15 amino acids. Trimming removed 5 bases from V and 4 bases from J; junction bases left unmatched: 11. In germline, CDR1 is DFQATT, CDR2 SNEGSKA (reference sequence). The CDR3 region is CSAPRLDRGGTEAFF. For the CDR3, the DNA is TGCAGTGCTCCACGTTTAGACAGGGGGGGCACTGAAGCTTTCTTT.

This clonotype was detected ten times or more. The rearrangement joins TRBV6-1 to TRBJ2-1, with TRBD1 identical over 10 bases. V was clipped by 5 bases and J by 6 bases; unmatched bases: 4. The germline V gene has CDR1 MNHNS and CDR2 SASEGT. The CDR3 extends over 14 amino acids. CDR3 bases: TGTGCCAGCAGTTACGGGACAGGGGTCAATGAGCAGTTCTTC. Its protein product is CASSYGTGVNEQFF.

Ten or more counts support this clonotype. This chain's CDR3 is CASRGDLRETQYF. The DNA of the CDR3 is TGTGCCAGCAGAGGGGACTTGCGGGAGACCCAGTACTTC. The V gene is TRBV2, the J gene TRBJ2-5, with a tentative D call TRBD2 (6 bases). The germline CDR1 and CDR2 sequences are SNHLY and FYNNEI. The CDR3 is 13 amino acids. V shed 6 bases and J shed 5 bases, with 13 bases lying between them.

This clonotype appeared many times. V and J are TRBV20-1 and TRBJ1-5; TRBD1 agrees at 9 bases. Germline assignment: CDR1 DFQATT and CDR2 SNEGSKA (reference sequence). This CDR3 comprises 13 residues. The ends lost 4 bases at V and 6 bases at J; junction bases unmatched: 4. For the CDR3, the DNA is TGCAGTGCTACACAGGGGGCGGGTCAGCCCCAGCATTTT. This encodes CSATQGAGQPQHF.

The CDR3 bases are TGTGCCAGCAGTGGGGGACAGCTAACTTTAGCCAAAAACATTCAGTACTTC. As protein: CASSGGQLTLAKNIQYF. The V gene is TRBV6-1, the J gene TRBJ2-4; TRBD1 matches at 7 bases. Looked up from germline, CDR1 is MNHNS and CDR2 is SASEGT. The V segment lost 4 bases and the J segment 0 bases; nucleotides outside the gene matches: 9. The CDR3 totals 17 residues.

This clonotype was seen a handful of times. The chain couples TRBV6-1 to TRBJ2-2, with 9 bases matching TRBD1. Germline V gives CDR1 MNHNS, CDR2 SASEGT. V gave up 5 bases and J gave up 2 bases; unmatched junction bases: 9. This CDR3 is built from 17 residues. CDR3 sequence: CASSLRPGQGNTGELFF. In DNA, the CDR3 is TGTGCCAGCAGTTTACGCCCGGGACAGGGTAACACCGGGGAGCTGTTTTTT.

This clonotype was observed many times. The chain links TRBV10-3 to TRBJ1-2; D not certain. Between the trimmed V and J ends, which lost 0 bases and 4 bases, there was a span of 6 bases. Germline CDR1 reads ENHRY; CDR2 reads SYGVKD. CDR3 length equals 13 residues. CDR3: CAISESSAYGYTF. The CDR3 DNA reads TGTGCCATCAGTGAGTCGTCAGCCTATGGCTACACCTTC.